This T cell receptor (beta chain) appears in the sequencing data of a study of shared clonotypes between healthy human individuals. The V gene end was trimmed by 3 bases and the J gene end by 8 bases; junction bases not matched to a gene: 6. In germline, CDR1 is MDHEN, CDR2 SYDVKM. The CDR3 has 13 residues. Original data processing: Filtering differed for immunoSEQ, which gave only junction sequences without quality scores. Here immunoSEQ multiplex PCR was the method, and the copy in TCRdb shows in-frame clones only, minus some. V, J and clone size are taken as reported in that table, and D and trimming were inferred from the DNA itself. Of 550,000 to 800,000 clones in the sample, 90% are singletons; the top ten hold roughly 36%.

V usage is TRBV28 and J usage is TRBJ1-2; TRBD1 matches at 7 bases. This sequence was found in a man aged 18 to 30 in good health. Some clones in this sample may be carry-over from other donors' samples. Sequences were obtained from memory CD8+ T cells from PBMCs. Subset denoted: CD45RO+ cells pooled with CCR7-negative TemRA cells. The CDR3 loop is CASSFIRGHGYTF. DNA of the CDR3: TGTGCCAGCAGTTTCATTAGGGGGCACGGCTACACCTTC.